These 27 T cell receptor beta chains came from one sample sequenced in a study of OX40 agonist ivuxolimab in advanced cancers. Here immunoSEQ multiplex PCR was the method, and the copy in TCRdb shows in-frame clones only, minus some. Among 39,000 or so clones listed, 89% were seen once. The sample in question was CD4+ or CD8+ T cells sorted from blood, obtained in a trial of the OX40 agonist ivuxolimab. These receptors all come from an adult with an advanced solid tumor such as melanoma, head and neck, liver or kidney cancer.

The chain carries TRBV5-1 and TRBJ1-3; D is unresolved. Trimming removed 0 bases at V and 0 bases at J, with 10 bases between. The CDR3 loop spans 16 amino acids. The germline CDR1 and CDR2 sequences are SGHRS and YFSETQ. CDR3 DNA sequence: TGCGCCAGCAGCTTGGAGAGGGTCGGCTCTGGAAACACCATATATTTT. This sequence encodes CASSLERVGSGNTIYF. Complete variable domain (other parts from reference TRBV5-1 and TRBJ1-3): KAGVTQTPRYLIKTRGQQVTLSCSPISGHRSVSWYQQTPGQGLQFLFEYFSETQRNKGNFPGRFSGRQFSNSRSEMNVSTLELGDSALYLCASSLERVGSGNTIYFGEGSWLTVV.

The chain links TRBV7-3 to TRBJ2-2; no reliable D call. Germline CDR1 reads SGHTA; CDR2 reads FQGTGA. Trimming pared 4 bases from V and 0 bases from J, leaving 6 bases between. The CDR3 is 14 residues long. The CDR3 DNA reads as TGTGCCAGCAGCTCGCAGCCGAACACCGGGGAGCTGTTTTTT. Translated, it gives CASSSQPNTGELFF.

The rearrangement links TRBV10-3 to TRBJ1-2; 7 nucleotides match TRBD1. Germline V gene sequence: CDR1 ENHRY, CDR2 SYGVKD. With V trimmed by 6 bases and J by 1 base, 5 bases remained unmatched. This CDR3 region has 14 residues. As DNA, the CDR3 is TGTGCCATCAGCGGAGGGGACAGTAACTATGGCTACACCTTC. Its protein is CAISGGDSNYGYTF.

The chain is built from TRBV11-2 and TRBJ1-1; no clear D. Deletions cut 2 bases from V and 3 bases from J, with 4 bases between. The CDR3 contains 12 residues. The germline gives CDR1 SGHAT, CDR2 FQNNGV. As DNA, the CDR3 is TGTGCCAGCAGCTTACGTGACACTGAAGCTTTCTTT. Protein: CASSLRDTEAFF.

This chain links TRBV11-3 with TRBJ2-7; 7 bases fit TRBD1. CDR3 length: 13 amino acids. Germline loops: CDR1 SGHNT, CDR2 YENEEA. The V gene end was trimmed by 5 bases and the J gene end by 4 bases; junction bases not matched to a gene: 5. The CDR3 DNA sequence: TGTGCCAGCAGCCCGGGACAGCAATACGAGCAGTACTTC. Translating it yields CASSPGQQYEQYF.

J is TRBJ1-1 and V is TRBV19; D unresolved. Trimming removed 3 bases from V and 0 bases from J, with 11 bases in between. The CDR3 is 15 residues long. Per the germline V gene, CDR1 is LNHDA and CDR2 is SQIVND (reference sequence). For the CDR3, the DNA is TGTGCCAGTAGTATGGCCGCCAGATTGAACACTGAAGCTTTCTTT. Translation gives CASSMAARLNTEAFF.

The V gene is TRBV11-3, the J gene TRBJ2-5, with D hard to call. The CDR3 runs 13 residues. Germline CDR1 reads SGHNT; CDR2 reads YENEEA. V lost 5 bases to trimming and J lost 5 bases, with 12 bases between them. The CDR3 sequence is CASSRSSVETQYF. The CDR3 coding sequence is TGTGCCAGCAGCAGAAGTTCCGTCGAGACCCAGTACTTC. The whole variable domain, filled in from reference TRBV11-3 and TRBJ2-5, reads EAGVVQSPRYKIIEKKQPVAFWCNPISGHNTLYWYLQNLGQGPELLIRYENEEAVDDSQLPKDRFSAERLKGVDSTLKIQPAELGDSAVYLCASSRSSVETQYFGPGTRLLVL.

This chain joins TRBV5-5 and TRBJ2-5; possible D gene TRBD2, 5 bases. V dropped 1 base and J dropped 8 bases, with 6 bases sitting between them. CDR3 length: 11 residues. The germline gives CDR1 SGHKS, CDR2 YYEKEE (reference sequence). This chain's CDR3 is CASSLSGTQYF. The CDR3 DNA is TGTGCCAGCAGCTTGAGCGGCACCCAGTACTTC. Based on the CDR3 plus reference TRBV5-5 and TRBJ2-5, the full variable domain is DAGVTQSPTHLIKTRGQQVTLRCSPISGHKSVSWYQQVLGQGPQFIFQYYEKEERGRGNFPDRFSARQFPNYSSELNVNALLLGDSALYLCASSLSGTQYFGPGTRLLVL.

The genes are TRBV10-3 and TRBJ2-2; the match to TRBD2 covers 8 bases. Losses at the gene ends were 10 bases for V and 1 base for J; bases not matched to a gene: 11. Germline V gives CDR1 ENHRY, CDR2 SYGVKD. There are 16 residues in the CDR3. CDR3 sequence (DNA): TGTGCCACCTACCGCGGACTAGCACAGAACACCGGGGAGCTGTTTTTT. Protein product: CATYRGLAQNTGELFF.

The V and J genes are TRBV19 and TRBJ2-3, with 10 bases fitting TRBD1. The CDR3 loop spans 16 amino acids. Germline V lookup: CDR1 LNHDA, CDR2 SQIVND (reference sequence). The V gene end was trimmed by 5 bases and the J gene end by 4 bases; junction bases not matched to a gene: 9. In DNA form, the CDR3 reads TGTGCCAGTAGTCCCGGGACAGGGGCCGGGGCAGATACGCAGTATTTT. This codes for CASSPGTGAGADTQYF.

V and J are TRBV4-3 and TRBJ1-5, with TRBD1 as a possible D gene (5 bases). Trimming took off 0 bases at V and 11 bases at J, with 11 bases between the two ends. CDR1 and CDR2 from the germline V gene are LGHNA and YSLEER. This CDR3 is built from 13 residues. As DNA, the CDR3 is TGCGCCAGCAGCCAAGATCGTGGGGCAACCCAGCATTTT. Its translation: CASSQDRGATQHF.

The genes are TRBV5-6 and TRBJ2-7; D might be TRBD1 (5 bases). V was shortened by 2 bases and J by 4 bases, with 10 bases between the two germline ends. The CDR3 extends over 13 amino acids. In germline, CDR1 is SGHDT, CDR2 YYEEEE. The CDR3 region is CASSFQGRYEQYF. The CDR3 DNA follows: TGTGCCAGCAGCTTCCAGGGCAGATACGAGCAGTACTTC.

J is TRBJ1-1 and V is TRBV5-1, with unresolved D. The V and J ends lost 0 bases and 5 bases respectively, with 17 bases between them. The CDR3 has 16 residues. Germline CDR1 reads SGHRS; CDR2 reads YFSETQ. Here the CDR3 DNA reads TGCGCCAGCAGCTTGGGGGTAGCCGGAGAGAGTACTGAAGCTTTCTTT. This codes for CASSLGVAGESTEAFF.

The V call is TRBV7-2, the J call TRBJ2-1; 12 positions match TRBD2. The CDR3 extends over 16 amino acids. CDR1 SGHTA and CDR2 FQGNSA come from the germline V gene. The V and J ends lost 5 bases and 4 bases, in that order; junction bases with no gene match: 6. The CDR3 DNA sequence: TGTGCCAGCAGCGCCTCACTAGCGGGGGGTTACAATGAGCAGTTCTTC. Protein product: CASSASLAGGYNEQFF.

This clone has just one count. The J gene is TRBJ2-5, the V gene TRBV7-3; 9 nucleotides agree with TRBD2. The germline V gene encodes CDR1 SGHTA and CDR2 FQGTGA. After removal of 1 base from V and 7 bases from J, the junction contained 4 bases not matched to a gene. The CDR3 contains 14 residues. The CDR3 DNA is TGTGCCAGCAGCTTAAGCGTTAGCGGGGGGACCCAGTACTTC. This encodes CASSLSVSGGTQYF.

The chain uses TRBV4-1 and TRBJ2-5; tentative D call: TRBD1 (8 bases). CDR3 length equals 16 residues. Germline V CDR1 and CDR2: MGHRA, YSYEKL. V shed 3 bases and J shed 5 bases, with 19 bases lying between them. The CDR3 loop is CASSQITGGVWETQYF. The DNA of the CDR3 is TGCGCCAGCAGCCAGATCACAGGGGGGGTCTGGGAGACCCAGTACTTC.

This chain connects TRBV9 to TRBJ2-3, with no clear D. CDR3 length equals 15 residues. Trimming shortened V by 3 bases and J by 6 bases, and 17 bases separated the two germline ends. In germline, CDR1 is SGDLS, CDR2 YYNGEE. The CDR3: CASSAGFPRTDTQYF. In DNA form, the CDR3 reads TGTGCCAGCAGCGCCGGATTCCCCCGGACGGATACGCAGTATTTT.

This sequence joins TRBV11-3 and TRBJ1-6; D call uncertain. Germline CDR1 is SGHNT and CDR2 is YENEEA. Trimming removed 5 bases at V and 4 bases at J, with 9 bases between. The CDR3 extends over 14 amino acids. The CDR3 region is CASSRGAYNSPLHF. CDR3 nucleotide sequence: TGTGCCAGCAGCCGCGGAGCGTATAATTCACCCCTCCACTTT.

This chain uses TRBV7-2 with TRBJ1-2; 8 bases map to TRBD1. Germline CDR1 SGHTA, CDR2 FQGNSA. The CDR3 consists of 16 residues. Losses at the gene ends were 3 bases for V and 4 bases for J; bases not matched to a gene: 10. As DNA, the CDR3 is TGTGCCAGCAGCTTGGCCCGACAGGGGCCCGCCTATGGCTACACCTTC. Translation gives CASSLARQGPAYGYTF.

The rearrangement uses TRBV21-1 and TRBJ1-1; no check of the table's D call, TRBD1, against the DNA was made. TRBV21-1 is a pseudogene segment. The CDR3 has 16 residues. As DNA, the CDR3 is TGTGCCAGCAGCAAATATAGGGACAGGAAGAACACTGAAGCTTTCTTT. This gives the protein CASSKYRDRKNTEAFF.

V gene TRBV9 combines with J gene TRBJ1-1, with D perhaps matching TRBD1 (5 bases). V lost 7 bases to trimming and J lost 7 bases, with 17 bases between them. The V gene's germline CDR1 is SGDLS and CDR2 YYNGEE. This CDR3 contains 13 residues. CDR3 nucleotides: TGTGCCAGCGCCAGACAGCAGGAAAGTGAAGCTTTCTTT. Translated: CASARQQESEAFF.

This chain connects TRBV28 to TRBJ1-2; D is unclear. Trimming cost V 1 base and J 2 bases, with 8 bases left between them. CDR3 length: 14 residues. From germline, CDR1 is MDHEN and CDR2 SYDVKM. The CDR3 sequence: CASSLFGENYGYTF. CDR3 bases: TGTGCCAGCAGTTTATTCGGGGAGAACTATGGCTACACCTTC.

J is TRBJ1-1 and V is TRBV5-5, with D possibly matching TRBD1 (5 bases). The CDR3 length is 16 residues. Germline V gives CDR1 SGHKS, CDR2 YYEKEE (reference sequence). Trimming took off 0 bases at V and 0 bases at J, with 12 bases between the two ends. The CDR3 nucleotides read TGTGCCAGCAGCTTGGATGGGGGGATCATGAACACTGAAGCTTTCTTT. Translation gives CASSLDGGIMNTEAFF.

The rearrangement uses TRBV18 and TRBJ1-1; D gene uncertain. Looked up from germline, CDR1 is KGHSH and CDR2 is LQKENI. This CDR3 has 12 amino acids. Trimming pared 2 bases from V and 6 bases from J, leaving 7 bases between. Here the CDR3 DNA reads TGTGCCAGCTCACCAAATTTGGCTGAAGCTTTCTTT. It yields the protein CASSPNLAEAFF.

This clone was detected only once. The CDR3 DNA reads TGTGCCAGCAGCCCCTTAACCTTCGAGTCACCCCTCCACTTT. It codes for CASSPLTFESPLHF. The V and J genes are TRBV7-9 and TRBJ1-6; D is unclear. CDR3 size: 14 residues. The V end lost 5 bases, the J end lost 10 bases, and 15 bases lay between the germline ends. From germline, CDR1 is SEHNR and CDR2 FQNEAQ (reference sequence).

In DNA, the CDR3 is TGCGCCAGCAGCCAAGAAACAGGGGGATATGGCTACACCTTC. The encoded protein is CASSQETGGYGYTF. The chain joins TRBV4-1 to TRBJ1-2; 8 nucleotides match TRBD1. The CDR3 covers 14 residues. V lost 0 bases to trimming and J lost 5 bases; unmatched junction nucleotides: 2. Looked up from germline, CDR1 is MGHRA and CDR2 is YSYEKL.

The chain uses TRBV9 and TRBJ1-2; the match to TRBD1 covers 11 bases. V trimming: 4 bases; J trimming: 7 bases; junction bases outside the gene matches: 9. The CDR3 is 15 amino acids. The germline gives CDR1 SGDLS, CDR2 YYNGEE. CDR3 DNA: TGTGCCAGCAGCCTCGGGACAGGGGGAGACAGTGGCTACACCTTC. It encodes CASSLGTGGDSGYTF.